This T cell receptor (beta chain) was documented in a study of T cell repertoires in aging, cancer and after chemotherapy. The wider study: Donors were grouped into six age bands spanning 30 or younger through 70 or older. The whole study produced a dataset of several million TCR reads.

The study's findings and limits: Lymphoid organ infiltration in hematological cancer patients may impair thymic emigration or peripheral T cell expansion. In cancer patients, declining TCR diversity with age involved lost richness and lost evenness.

Rearranged V-D-J TRB sequences were amplified with a mixed TRB-A/B primer pool. MiXCR, applied by TCRdb to the multiplex PCR reads, yields one record per CDR3 protein. The sample has about 2,700 distinct CDR3 sequences; approximately 48% are singletons. The template was genomic DNA from peripheral blood, not RNA. Notes on this clonotype: Its specificity is unknown.

Trimming removed 1 base from V and 7 bases from J, with 10 bases in between. Germline loops: CDR1 DFQATT, CDR2 SNEGSKA (reference sequence). The length of the CDR3 is 12 residues. The clonotype was recovered from a human donor with a blood cancer. The gene calls are TRBV20-1 and TRBJ2-5; perhaps TRBD1 as D (5 bases). The sample consisted of blood. The CDR3 bases are TGCAGTGCTAGAGCTCCAGACAGGACCCAGTACTTC. The encoded protein is CSARAPDRTQYF.